This note documents a single T cell receptor (beta chain) sequence. These data originate in a study of CD8+CD57+ T cells in acquired aplastic anemia. The TCR beta profiling, which covered VDJ combination and CDR3 sequence, was carried out using genomic DNA as the template. MiXCR, applied by TCRdb to the reads, yields one record per CDR3 protein. The sample contains around 180,000 distinct CDR3 sequences, 63% of which appear only once. Deletions cut 0 bases from V and 4 bases from J, with 13 bases between. Germline CDR1 is SGDLS and CDR2 is YYNGEE. CDR3 size: 15 residues. This sequence originates from a human donor in good health. This chain connects TRBV9 to TRBJ1-1; D is unresolved. Sequenced sample: sorted CD4+, CD8+, or CD8+CD57+ T cells (not recorded which) from PBMCs. CDR3 amino acids: CASSVEEAFSTEAFF. In DNA form, the CDR3 reads TGTGCCAGCAGCGTAGAAGAGGCATTCTCCACTGAAGCTTTCTTT.